The 24 T cell receptor beta chains presented below share a single source sample, sequenced in a study of Ad26.COV2.S vaccination and SARS-CoV-2 variants. Only in-frame clones appear in the TCRdb table, and some are missing; sequencing was by immunoSEQ multiplex PCR. Found here are 300,000 to 400,000 clones, roughly 94% of them singletons; the top ten hold 3.9%. The material was peripheral blood, obtained after recovery from COVID-19. The source is a human donor who had recovered from COVID-19.

V and J are TRBV10-1 and TRBJ1-6, with 10 positions matching TRBD1. The CDR3 covers 13 residues. CDR1 and CDR2 (germline): WNHNN, SYGVQD (reference sequence). Trimming removed 6 bases from V and 9 bases from J; junction bases left unmatched: 2. The CDR3 bases are TGCGCCAGCAGCCGGGACAGGGGTTCACCCCTCCACTTT. Its translation: CASSRDRGSPLHF.

This clone showed up just a few times. The chain joins TRBV7-8 to TRBJ2-3; possible D gene TRBD1, 5 bases. CDR1 and CDR2 from the germline V gene are SGHVS and FQNEAQ. The CDR3 loop spans 13 amino acids. Trimming stripped 4 bases from V and 7 bases from J, with 12 bases between. CDR3 DNA sequence: TGTGCCAGCAGCTCCCAACAGGCGAATACGCAGTATTTT. Its translation is CASSSQQANTQYF.

The chain joins TRBV20-1 to TRBJ1-1; D possibly corresponds to TRBD1 (5 bases). The CDR3 runs to 10 residues. CDR1 is DFQATT and CDR2 is SNEGSKA in the germline V gene (reference sequence). The CDR3 protein is CGAMNTEAFF. For the CDR3, the DNA is TGCGGGGCCATGAACACTGAAGCTTTCTTT.

This chain links TRBV13 with TRBJ2-7; 10 bases match TRBD1. The germline CDR1 and CDR2 sequences are PRHDT and FYEKMQ (reference sequence). This CDR3 spans 17 amino acids. With V trimmed by 4 bases and J by 2 bases, 11 bases remained unmatched. The CDR3 nucleotides are TGTGCCAGCAGCTCTCCGGGACAGGGGACGCCTACCTACGAGCAGTACTTC. It is translated as CASSSPGQGTPTYEQYF.

The chain joins TRBV6-2 or TRBV6-3 to TRBJ2-1, with TRBD1 identical over 9 bases. CDR1 and CDR2 (germline): MNHEY, SVGEGT. After removal of 4 bases from V and 4 bases from J, the junction contained 2 bases not matched to a gene. The CDR3 totals 14 residues. The CDR3 reads CASSSGTGYNEQFF. CDR3 sequence (DNA): TGTGCCAGCAGTTCCGGGACAGGGTACAATGAGCAGTTCTTC.

As DNA, the CDR3 is TGTGCCAGCAGCGTAGGTGTACGGGAAAATTCACCCCTCCACTTT. Translation gives CASSVGVRENSPLHF. The chain combines TRBV9 with TRBJ1-6; D is undetermined. Germline V gene data show CDR1 as SGDLS and CDR2 as YYNGEE. The CDR3 has 15 residues. Trimming removed 0 bases from V and 7 bases from J, with 11 bases in between.

Only one count was recorded for this clone. The V gene is TRBV6-6, the J gene TRBJ1-1, with TRBD1 identical over 11 bases. This CDR3 is built from 15 residues. CDR1 is MNHNY, CDR2 SVGAGI, per germline (reference sequence). After removal of 5 bases from V and 6 bases from J, the junction contained 8 bases not matched to a gene. In nucleotides, the CDR3 is TGTGCCAGCAGTGCACCCGGACAGGGGGCCCCTGAAGCTTTCTTT. Its protein product is CASSAPGQGAPEAFF.

The chain has TRBV27 and TRBJ1-1; 11 positions agree with TRBD1. Germline loops: CDR1 MNHEY, CDR2 SMNVEV (reference sequence). With 4 bases clipped from V and 7 bases from J, the junction kept 8 bases outside the gene matches. This CDR3 is built from 15 residues. DNA of the CDR3: TGTGCCAGCAGTTGGGGGACAGGGGGTCGAGGTGAAGCTTTCTTT. This translates into CASSWGTGGRGEAFF.

A word on this clone: The identical CDR3 is also encoded by other nucleotide sequences in the sample. The chain joins TRBV15 to TRBJ1-2; D is possibly TRBD1 (6 bases). Germline V gene sequence: CDR1 LNHNV, CDR2 YYDKDF (reference sequence). Trimming cost V 0 bases and J 8 bases, with 16 bases left between them. CDR3 length: 15 amino acids. CDR3 loop: CATSRDRGLRGGYTF. CDR3 coding DNA: TGTGCCACCAGCAGAGATCGGGGCCTAAGGGGGGGCTACACCTTC.

The chain employs TRBV4-1 and TRBJ1-5; D is ambiguous. Trimming cost V 0 bases and J 1 base, with 13 bases left between them. The CDR3 has 17 residues. Germline V lookup: CDR1 MGHRA, CDR2 YSYEKL. CDR3 bases: TGCGCCAGCAGCCAAGAGTCGGTCAGGTTCAGCAATCAGCCCCAGCATTTT. Translation gives CASSQESVRFSNQPQHF.

The chain has TRBV6-6 and TRBJ2-7; no clear D gene. The V and J ends lost 10 bases and 5 bases respectively, with 12 bases between them. There are 11 residues in the CDR3. CDR1 is MNHNY, CDR2 SVGAGI, per germline (reference sequence). The CDR3 DNA sequence: TGTGCCACGGCAGTCTACGACGAGCAGTACTTC. This translates into CATAVYDEQYF.

The CDR3 spells CASSFAGDTQYF. In nucleotides, the CDR3 is TGTGCCAGCAGTTTCGCAGGAGATACGCAGTATTTT. The chain uses TRBV12-3 or TRBV12-4 and TRBJ2-3, with no clear D. The CDR3 has 12 residues. Between the trimmed V and J ends, which lost 3 bases and 5 bases, there was a span of 6 bases.

The chain uses TRBV25-1 and TRBJ1-2; no firm D call. V was shortened by 2 bases and J by 8 bases, with 6 bases between the two germline ends. CDR3 size: 11 residues. Germline CDR1 is MGHDK and CDR2 is SYGVNS. In nucleotides, the CDR3 is TGTGCCAGCAGTGAAAGGGTAGGCTACACCTTC. Protein sequence: CASSERVGYTF.

V gene TRBV16 combines with J gene TRBJ2-3; D unclear. Trimming removed 0 bases at V and 5 bases at J, with 9 bases between. In germline, CDR1 is KGHSY, CDR2 FQNENV. The CDR3 contains 14 residues. The CDR3 loop is CASSQSVSVDTQYF. The CDR3 DNA follows: TGTGCCAGCAGCCAATCCGTCTCCGTAGATACGCAGTATTTT.

The chain carries TRBV5-1 and TRBJ1-2; possible D gene TRBD1, 6 bases. The V gene's germline CDR1 is SGHRS and CDR2 YFSETQ. The CDR3 covers 17 residues. Trimming removed 0 bases from V and 0 bases from J, with 15 bases in between. CDR3 loop: CASSLEPDSFSNYGYTF. The CDR3 region has the DNA TGCGCCAGCAGCTTGGAACCGGACAGCTTTTCTAACTATGGCTACACCTTC.

The chain uses TRBV7-9 and TRBJ2-7, with D unresolved. The CDR3 is made up of 13 amino acids. The V end was cut by 4 bases, the J end by 3 bases, with 10 bases between. The germline V gene encodes CDR1 SEHNR and CDR2 FQNEAQ (reference sequence). The CDR3 protein is CASSWVSGYEQYF. In nucleotides, the CDR3 is TGTGCCAGCAGCTGGGTATCTGGCTACGAGCAGTACTTC.

This chain connects TRBV23-1 to TRBJ1-2; possibly TRBD1 for D (5 bases). TRBV23-1 is sorted into the ORF group, with uncertain function. The CDR3 covers 15 residues. Trimming took off 2 bases at V and 2 bases at J, with 12 bases between the two ends. CDR3 coding DNA: TGCGCCAGCAGTCAACAAGGGACGGCGAACTATGGCTACACCTTC. Protein: CASSQQGTANYGYTF.

The gene calls are TRBV5-6 and TRBJ1-1; D not resolved. The CDR3 runs to 14 residues. CDR1 is SGHDT and CDR2 is YYEEEE in the germline V gene. The V and J ends lost 0 bases and 4 bases respectively, with 10 bases between them. CDR3 residues: CASSLARVATEAFF. CDR3 in DNA: TGTGCCAGCAGCTTGGCGCGGGTGGCCACTGAAGCTTTCTTT.

The V call is TRBV11-3, the J call TRBJ2-2; D not resolved. The CDR3 sequence is 12 residues long. Germline CDR1 is SGHNT and CDR2 is YENEEA. The V and J ends lost 3 bases and 6 bases respectively, with 5 bases between them. The CDR3 is CASSFDPGELFF. CDR3 in DNA: TGTGCCAGCAGCTTCGATCCCGGGGAGCTGTTTTTT.

The chain uses TRBV5-4 and TRBJ2-3; D is possibly TRBD1 or TRBD2 (5 bases each). This CDR3 has 13 residues. V gave up 5 bases and J gave up 10 bases, with 17 bases separating them. From germline, CDR1 is SGHNT and CDR2 YYREEE (reference sequence). CDR3 sequence: CASRPDTLGAQYF. CDR3 sequence (DNA): TGTGCCAGCAGACCGGACACGTTGGGGGCGCAGTATTTT.

The chain joins TRBV9 to TRBJ1-1; D gene unclear. Germline V gives CDR1 SGDLS, CDR2 YYNGEE. This CDR3 region has 15 residues. Between the trimmed V and J ends, which lost 4 bases and 0 bases, there was a span of 13 bases. Written as DNA, the CDR3 is TGTGCCAGCAGCCCCCACCCCGGGCTGAACACTGAAGCTTTCTTT. This codes for CASSPHPGLNTEAFF.

The CDR3 spells CASSPKAGNTEAFF. DNA for the CDR3: TGTGCCAGCTCACCAAAGGCCGGGAACACTGAAGCTTTCTTT. The genes are TRBV18 and TRBJ1-1, with D uncertain. Germline V CDR1 and CDR2: KGHSH, LQKENI. CDR3 size: 14 residues. V lost 2 bases and J 1 base, leaving 8 bases between the germline ends.

For the CDR3, the DNA is TGTGCCACCAGCAGAGGGAAATTTTCAGGGGTATTCCGAAACACTGAAGCTTTCTTT. Encoded protein: CATSRGKFSGVFRNTEAFF. The rearrangement uses TRBV15 and TRBJ1-1; tentatively, D is TRBD1 (6 bases). The CDR3 length is 19 residues. Per germline, CDR1 LNHNV and CDR2 YYDKDF (reference sequence). Between the trimmed V and J ends, which lost 1 base and 2 bases, there was a span of 23 bases.

The V gene is TRBV9, the J gene TRBJ1-1; maybe TRBD1 (5 bases). The germline V and J ends were trimmed by 2 bases and 6 bases, with 11 bases remaining between them. Germline CDR1 and CDR2: SGDLS and YYNGEE. This CDR3 comprises 13 residues. The CDR3 DNA sequence: TGTGCCAGCAGCGTTGGGGCGGGGTCTGAAGCTTTCTTT. Its translation: CASSVGAGSEAFF.